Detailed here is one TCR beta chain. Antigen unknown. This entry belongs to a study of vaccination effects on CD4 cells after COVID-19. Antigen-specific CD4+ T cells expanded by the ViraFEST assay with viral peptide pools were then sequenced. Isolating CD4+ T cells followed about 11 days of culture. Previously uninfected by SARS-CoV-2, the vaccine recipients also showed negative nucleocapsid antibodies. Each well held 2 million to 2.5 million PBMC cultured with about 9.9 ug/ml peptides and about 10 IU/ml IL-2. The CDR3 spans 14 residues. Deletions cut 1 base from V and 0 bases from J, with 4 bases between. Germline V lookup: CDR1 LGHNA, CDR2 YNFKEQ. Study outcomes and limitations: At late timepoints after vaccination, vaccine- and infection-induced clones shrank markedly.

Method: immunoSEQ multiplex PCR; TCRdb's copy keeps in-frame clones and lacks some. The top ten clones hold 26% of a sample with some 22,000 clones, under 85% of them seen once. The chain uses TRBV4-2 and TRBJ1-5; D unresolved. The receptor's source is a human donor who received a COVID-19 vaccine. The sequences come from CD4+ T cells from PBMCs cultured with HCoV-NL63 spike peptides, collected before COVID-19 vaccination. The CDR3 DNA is TGTGCCAGCAGCCAAGGACATAGCAATCAGCCCCAGCATTTT. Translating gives CASSQGHSNQPQHF.